These 20 T cell receptor beta chains originate from one sample sequenced in a study of blood T cells in healthy people across ages. The second PCR ran about 6 to 12 cycles with a sample-barcoded 5' primer and J-beta primers. Each CDR3 protein gets one entry after TCRdb re-called the 5' RACE reads with MiXCR. This sample carries about 640,000 distinct CDR3 sequences, roughly three fifths of them seen once, and the ten largest clones take 30% to 40%. The source material was blood. The receptors here all came from a man in his 60s in good health.

The V gene is TRBV29-1, the J gene TRBJ2-5, with a weak D call TRBD1 (6 bases). The CDR3 consists of 14 residues. Germline CDR1 is SQVTM and CDR2 is ANQGSEA. V lost 2 bases and J lost 5, with 15 bases in between. The CDR3 DNA sequence: TGCAGCGTTGAACCGGGACACCCCCGGGAGACCCAGTACTTC. Translation: CSVEPGHPRETQYF. The entire variable domain, with the rest obtained from reference TRBV29-1 and TRBJ2-5, is as follows: SAVISQKPSRDICQRGTSLTIQCQVDSQVTMMFWYRQQPGQSLTLIATANQGSEATYESGFVIDKFPISRPNLTFSTLTVSNMSPEDSSIYLCSVEPGHPRETQYFGPGTRLLVL.

The chain uses TRBV12-3 or TRBV12-4 and TRBJ2-1; maybe TRBD1 (5 bases). There are 14 residues in the CDR3. V dropped 3 bases and J dropped 5 bases, with 11 bases sitting between them. CDR3 region: CASSFSGKDNEQFF. DNA of the CDR3: TGTGCCAGCAGTTTTTCAGGGAAGGACAATGAGCAGTTCTTC.

The V gene is TRBV10-3, the J gene TRBJ2-1; 11 bases align to TRBD2. J gave up 1 base and V 6 bases, and 8 bases lay outside the gene matches. The CDR3 runs to 17 residues. In germline, CDR1 is ENHRY, CDR2 SYGVKD. DNA of the CDR3: TGTGCCATCAGCGCTAGCGGGGGGCCGGGGTCCTACAATGAGCAGTTCTTC. Translation gives CAISASGGPGSYNEQFF.

This chain links TRBV5-4 with TRBJ2-1; 7 nucleotides line up with TRBD1. This CDR3 spans 14 amino acids. Trimming took 2 bases from V and 2 from J; bases not matched to a gene: 1. Germline V gene lookup returns CDR1 SGHNT and CDR2 YYREEE (reference sequence). The DNA of the CDR3 is TGTGCCAGCAGCTTCGGGACAGCCTACAATGAGCAGTTCTTC. Amino acids: CASSFGTAYNEQFF.

This clonotype was detected ten times or more. The genes are TRBV29-1 and TRBJ2-1; D may be TRBD1 or TRBD2 (5 bases each). Germline CDR1 SQVTM, CDR2 ANQGSEA. V was cut by 7 bases and J by 9 bases, with 16 bases left in between. The CDR3 runs 12 residues. The CDR3 is CSGWDPKFEQFF. Written as DNA, the CDR3 is TGCAGCGGCTGGGACCCGAAGTTTGAGCAGTTCTTC.

The gene calls are TRBV7-2 and TRBJ2-3, with D possibly matching TRBD2 (6 bases). Germline values: CDR1 SGHTA, CDR2 FQGNSA. V gave up 5 bases and J gave up 6 bases, with 12 bases separating them. CDR3 length: 13 residues. CDR3 amino acids: CASSVNSGDTQYF. DNA of the CDR3: TGTGCCAGCAGCGTCAACAGCGGGGATACGCAGTATTTT.

The chain recombines TRBV11-3 with TRBJ2-7; TRBD2 matches at 14 bases. The J call may be in error: the DNA end matches TRBJ2-5 better. The CDR3 spans 16 residues. Germline V gene sequence: CDR1 SGHNT, CDR2 YENEEA. Written as DNA, the CDR3 is TGTGCCAGCAGTTTTGGGACTAGCGGGGGCGAGGAGACCCAGTACTTC. Residues: CASSFGTSGGEETQYF.

The gene calls are TRBV29-1 and TRBJ2-1, with D unclear. CDR1 SQVTM and CDR2 ANQGSEA come from the germline V gene. This CDR3 spans 14 amino acids. Trimming removed 4 bases at V and 4 bases at J, with 14 bases between. Here the CDR3 DNA reads TGCAGCGTTGGGCTGATGGGCCTGTACAATGAGCAGTTCTTC. Translated, it gives CSVGLMGLYNEQFF.

This clonotype was counted only a few times. The chain carries TRBV4-1 and TRBJ2-3; 8 bases map to TRBD2. The CDR3 consists of 13 residues. Per the germline V gene, CDR1 is MGHRA and CDR2 is YSYEKL. Trimming at V came to 10 bases and at J to 5 bases, leaving 8 bases not matched to a gene. CDR3 in DNA: TGCGCCACTAGGGGTAGCGGGGTAGATACGCAGTATTTT. This codes for CATRGSGVDTQYF.

The sample holds a few counts of this clonotype. The chain recombines TRBV15 with TRBJ2-3; D is ambiguous. V was pared by 1 base and J by 4 bases, with 12 bases between. The CDR3 sequence is 15 residues long. CDR1 LNHNV and CDR2 YYDKDF come from the germline V gene (reference sequence). CDR3 sequence (DNA): TGTGCCACCAGCAGAGGAGGCAGTACCCCAGATACGCAGTATTTT. Translating it yields CATSRGGSTPDTQYF.

The chain is built from TRBV4-1 and TRBJ2-1, with no clear D. This CDR3 is 15 amino acids long. Trimming shortened V by 2 bases and J by 0 bases, and 8 bases separated the two germline ends. Germline CDR1 and CDR2: MGHRA and YSYEKL. As DNA, the CDR3 is TGCGCCAGCAGCCAACCTCCGGCCTCCTACAATGAGCAGTTCTTC. It is translated as CASSQPPASYNEQFF.

This clonotype has only a few counts. The chain links TRBV9 to TRBJ1-4; D may be TRBD1 (5 bases). CDR3 length: 18 residues. The V end lost 2 bases, the J end lost 2 bases, and 19 bases lay between the germline ends. In germline, CDR1 is SGDLS, CDR2 YYNGEE. CDR3 DNA: TGTGCCAGCAGCGTCGGGTCGGGTACTGGGGCGACTAATGAAAAACTGTTTTTT. Its translation: CASSVGSGTGATNEKLFF. The whole variable domain, remainder taken from reference TRBV9 and TRBJ1-4, is DSGVTQTPKHLITATGQRVTLRCSPRSGDLSVYWYQQSLDQGLQFLIQYYNGEERAKGNILERFSAQQFPDLHSELNLSSLELGDSALYFCASSVGSGTGATNEKLFFGSGTQLSVL.

The V gene is TRBV6-1, the J gene TRBJ1-4; 7 bases agree with TRBD1. Per germline, CDR1 MNHNS and CDR2 SASEGT. The CDR3 covers 12 residues. The CDR3 DNA follows: TGTGCTACCAGGGGGGAATTTGAAAAACTGTTTTTT. Translated, it gives CATRGEFEKLFF.

The genes are TRBV7-2 and TRBJ1-5; tentatively, D is TRBD1 (6 bases). The CDR3 extends over 14 amino acids. CDR1 is SGHTA, CDR2 FQGNSA, per germline. The V end was cut by 4 bases, the J end by 7 bases, with 14 bases between. The CDR3 DNA reads TGTGCCAGCAGCTACATACAGGGTGGACAGCCCCAGCATTTT. It specifies CASSYIQGGQPQHF.

This chain links TRBV6-6 with TRBJ1-4, with D perhaps matching TRBD1 (5 bases). Germline loops: CDR1 MNHNY, CDR2 SVGAGI (reference sequence). CDR3 length equals 12 residues. Trimming shortened V by 7 bases and J by 8 bases, and 11 bases separated the two germline ends. Here the CDR3 reads CASTNGGEKLFF. The DNA for the CDR3 is TGTGCCAGCACCAACGGGGGGGAAAAACTGTTTTTT.

The chain has TRBV27 and TRBJ1-2; D unclear. Germline values: CDR1 MNHEY, CDR2 SMNVEV (reference sequence). The length of the CDR3 is 15 residues. V lost 5 bases to trimming and J lost 8 bases, with 21 bases between them. The CDR3 reads CASSPFPHGSYGYTF. In nucleotides, the CDR3 is TGTGCCAGCAGTCCCTTCCCCCATGGATCTTACGGCTACACCTTC.

This clonotype was seen repeatedly, ten times or more. V gene TRBV20-1 combines with J gene TRBJ1-5; a weak D match, TRBD1 (6 bases). Between the trimmed V and J ends, which lost 7 bases and 7 bases, there was a span of 17 bases. Germline CDR1 DFQATT, CDR2 SNEGSKA (reference sequence). This CDR3 has 13 amino acids. Here the CDR3 DNA reads TGCAGTGGAGTGGCAGGGGATAAGCAGCCCCAGCATTTT. Amino acids: CSGVAGDKQPQHF.

The chain has TRBV9 and TRBJ2-5, with 13 bases fitting TRBD2. Germline CDR1 SGDLS, CDR2 YYNGEE. J was trimmed by 4 bases and V by 0 bases; bases with no gene match: 6. The CDR3 runs to 17 residues. The CDR3: CASSVATSGGALETQYF. Here the CDR3 DNA reads TGTGCCAGCAGCGTAGCAACTAGCGGGGGGGCCTTAGAGACCCAGTACTTC.

Of note for this clonotype: The junction differs from germline at one of its ends, possibly a read error. The rearrangement joins TRBV7-9 to TRBJ2-5; D is undetermined. The better agreement between TRBJ2-7 and the DNA end casts doubt on the J call. CDR1 SEHNR and CDR2 FQNEAQ come from the germline V gene (reference sequence). The CDR3 has 15 amino acids. The CDR3 coding sequence is TGTGCCGGCAGCGTAAACCTACCGATCACCTACGAGCAGTACTTC. Translated: CAGSVNLPITYEQYF.

The V and J genes are TRBV20-1 and TRBJ2-3; 9 nucleotides align to TRBD1. This CDR3 has 13 residues. Per the germline V gene, CDR1 is DFQATT and CDR2 is SNEGSKA (reference sequence). Trimming removed 7 bases from V and 7 bases from J; junction bases left unmatched: 9. In DNA form, the CDR3 reads TGCAGTGTCCACGGGACAGGGTTATATACGCAGTATTTT. Amino acids: CSVHGTGLYTQYF.